The clone carrying this T cell receptor (beta chain) showed up many times. The target antigen is unknown. This specimen belongs to a study of early T cells in non-severe SARS-CoV-2 infection. Study overall: Sequencing of bulk RNA from unsorted whole blood was done, without chain pairing. General study points: VDJdb-based annotation leaned toward anti-spike CD8 responses and missed private and CD4 specificities.

Individual cDNA molecules carried attached unique molecular identifiers. MiXCR, run by TCRdb on the 5' RACE reads, gives a single entry per CDR3 protein. The sample lists about 77,000 distinct CDR3 sequences; 5% were seen once. Trimming removed 3 bases from V and 9 bases from J; junction bases left unmatched: 3. Per the germline V gene, CDR1 is SGDLS and CDR2 is YYNGEE. There are 12 residues in the CDR3. This sequence joins TRBV9 and TRBJ2-1; 7 bases agree with TRBD1. Sequenced material: whole blood, taken at baseline. The TCR sequence derives from an adult who was a healthcare worker with PCR-confirmed SARS-CoV-2 infection or an uninfected control (not recorded which). Here the CDR3 reads CASSANRGEQFF. For the CDR3, the DNA is TGTGCCAGCAGCGCTAACAGGGGTGAGCAGTTCTTC.